Presented here are 29 T cell receptor beta chains from one specimen sequenced in a study of graft-versus-host responses after intestinal transplantation. Measured with immunoSEQ multiplex PCR; TCRdb has only the in-frame clones, and not every one. In the table there are around 13,000 clones, approximately 40% of which are singletons. The sample consisted of alloreactive CD4+ T cells from a mixed lymphocyte reaction culture, taken before intestinal transplant. Subset denoted: CFSE-low proliferating T cells sorted from roughly six-day pre-transplant mixed lymphocyte reaction (GvH or HvG direction). These TCRs come from a human patient who received an intestinal transplant.

Concerning this clone itself: One end of the junction varies from germline; a read error may be responsible. The sample carries other DNA sequences with the same CDR3. The CDR3 loop is CASSFYRDRGHGEQFF. The CDR3 nucleotides read TGTGCTAGCAGCTTCTACCGGGACAGGGGGCATGGTGAGCAGTTCTTC. This rearrangement joins TRBV7-9 to TRBJ2-1; TRBD1 matches at 12 bases. The CDR3 covers 16 residues. Germline V gives CDR1 SEHNR, CDR2 FQNEAQ (reference sequence). The variable domain in full, with the rest retrieved from reference TRBV7-9 and TRBJ2-1, is DTGVSQNPRHKITKRGQNVTFRCDPISEHNRLYWYRQTLGQGPEFLTYFQNEAQLEKSRLLSDRFSAERPKGSFSTLEIQRTEQGDSAMYLCASSFYRDRGHGEQFFGPGTRLTVL.

The V gene is TRBV7-2, the J gene TRBJ2-7; TRBD2 might be the D (6 bases). This CDR3 has 14 amino acids. Germline lookup yields CDR1 SGHTA and CDR2 FQGNSA. Trimming left V 5 bases short and J 5 bases short, with 16 bases between. As DNA, the CDR3 is TGTGCCAGCAGCCCTAGACCGCGGAGGGACGAGCAGTACTTC. Amino acid sequence: CASSPRPRRDEQYF.

This clone is medium-sized (0.01 to 0.1%) in the sample. The gene calls are TRBV6-6 and TRBJ2-7, with a weak D call TRBD2 (7 bases). This CDR3 comprises 14 residues. The germline V gene encodes CDR1 MNHNY and CDR2 SVGAGI (reference sequence). Trimming removed 5 bases at V and 4 bases at J, with 15 bases between. CDR3 protein: CASSHGGARYEQYF. DNA for the CDR3: TGTGCCAGCAGTCATGGGGGGGCAAGGTACGAGCAGTACTTC.

By its share, this clone is medium-sized. The CDR3 sequence: CASSLRNEKLFF. CDR3 coding DNA: TGTGCCAGCAGTCTACGGAATGAAAAACTGTTTTTT. This sequence joins TRBV6-6 and TRBJ1-4; D remains ambiguous. The V gene lost 5 bases and the J gene lost 5 bases, with 6 bases spanning the gap. Germline V gene data show CDR1 as MNHNY and CDR2 as SVGAGI (reference sequence). This CDR3 is built from 12 residues.

This clone came up a few times. The genes are TRBV10-3 and TRBJ1-5; D gene uncertain. Deletions cut 3 bases from V and 0 bases from J, with 6 bases between. The CDR3 spans 14 residues. CDR1 is ENHRY, CDR2 SYGVKD, per germline. The CDR3 sequence is CAISDPVSNQPQHF. Written as DNA, the CDR3 is TGTGCCATCAGTGATCCTGTTAGCAATCAGCCCCAGCATTTT.

The rearrangement uses TRBV25-1 and TRBJ1-1; 8 bases align to TRBD1. This CDR3 has 13 residues. Trimming removed 6 bases from V and 9 bases from J; junction bases left unmatched: 9. CDR1 and CDR2 from the germline V gene are MGHDK and SYGVNS. CDR3 sequence reads: CASSILQGDKAFF. DNA of the CDR3: TGTGCCAGCAGCATATTACAGGGGGACAAAGCTTTCTTT.

The chain recombines TRBV18 with TRBJ2-5, with a weak D call TRBD1 (6 bases). Germline CDR1 is KGHSH and CDR2 is LQKENI. The CDR3 totals 14 residues. Trimming took off 3 bases at V and 5 bases at J, with 13 bases between the two ends. The CDR3 nucleotides read TGTGCCAGCTCACCCCTTGGACAGAGGGAGACCCAGTACTTC. It encodes CASSPLGQRETQYF.

The genes are TRBV5-6 and TRBJ1-1, with 7 bases aligning to TRBD1. The CDR3 runs to 15 residues. V shed 0 bases, J shed 2 bases, and the junction held 4 bases outside the gene matches. Germline V CDR1 and CDR2: SGHDT, YYEEEE. This CDR3 is CASSLGGQINTEAFF. The CDR3 DNA reads as TGTGCCAGCAGCTTGGGGGGACAGATAAACACTGAAGCTTTCTTT.

The V call is TRBV14, the J call TRBJ2-3, with D perhaps matching TRBD1 (6 bases). V was shortened by 0 bases and J by 3 bases, with 16 bases between the two germline ends. The length of the CDR3 is 17 residues. Germline V gene data show CDR1 as SGHDN and CDR2 as FVKESK. CDR3 sequence (DNA): TGTGCCAGCAGCCAAGAGTTAGTTAACAGGGAAACAGATACGCAGTATTTT. It encodes CASSQELVNRETDTQYF.

This clone turned up a few times. V gene TRBV18 combines with J gene TRBJ2-3; 10 nucleotides match TRBD1. V trimming: 2 bases; J trimming: 6 bases; junction bases outside the gene matches: 14. This CDR3 is built from 18 residues. Germline loops: CDR1 KGHSH, CDR2 LQKENI. This CDR3 reads CASSPSWGGTGVADTQYF. The CDR3 DNA is TGTGCCAGCTCACCATCCTGGGGCGGGACAGGGGTTGCGGATACGCAGTATTTT.

The V call is TRBV29-1, the J call TRBJ2-3; TRBD1 agrees at 10 bases. The CDR3 runs to 15 residues. Germline V gene sequence: CDR1 SQVTM, CDR2 ANQGSEA. With 3 bases clipped from V and 3 bases from J, the junction kept 6 bases outside the gene matches. The CDR3 sequence: CSVEGQGTGTDTQYF. Here the CDR3 DNA reads TGCAGCGTTGAGGGACAGGGGACGGGAACAGATACGCAGTATTTT.

In its sample, this clone was seen a few times. The rearrangement joins TRBV6-5 to TRBJ2-1, with D possibly TRBD2 on 7 matching bases. CDR3 length equals 13 residues. Germline values: CDR1 MNHEY, CDR2 SVGAGI. Between the trimmed V and J ends, which lost 6 bases and 6 bases, there was a span of 12 bases. Written as DNA, the CDR3 is TGTGCCAGCAGGTCGGGGGGCCGCAATGAGCAGTTCTTC. This encodes CASRSGGRNEQFF.

This clone was detected only a few times. DNA of the CDR3: TGTGCCAGCAGCATAGGTCGGCAGGGGCTTTACGAGCAGTACTTC. This gives the protein CASSIGRQGLYEQYF. The gene calls are TRBV5-4 and TRBJ2-7; a possible D gene is TRBD1 (6 bases). Germline V lookup: CDR1 SGHNT, CDR2 YYREEE (reference sequence). The CDR3 has 15 residues. Trimming stripped 4 bases from V and 4 bases from J, with 18 bases between. The variable domain in full, with the rest retrieved from reference TRBV5-4 and TRBJ2-7, is ETGVTQSPTHLIKTRGQQVTLRCSSQSGHNTVSWYQQALGQGPQFIFQYYREEENGRGNFPPRFSGLQFPNYSSELNVNALELDDSALYLCASSIGRQGLYEQYFGPGTRLTVT.

This clone was observed a few times. The chain combines TRBV7-2 with TRBJ2-1; 9 bases are a match to TRBD2. The CDR3 is 14 amino acids. The trim removed 4 bases at V and 8 bases at J, leaving 6 bases unmatched. The germline CDR1 and CDR2 sequences are SGHTA and FQGNSA. The CDR3: CASSSGLAGHEQFF. The CDR3 DNA is TGTGCCAGCAGCTCGGGACTAGCAGGCCATGAGCAGTTCTTC.

The sample holds a few counts of this clone. The CDR3 nucleotides read TGTGCCAGCAGCTCGGGACAGGGGGCCAATGGCTACACCTTC. Translated, it gives CASSSGQGANGYTF. The chain uses TRBV5-8 and TRBJ1-2; TRBD1 matches 12 bases. The germline gives CDR1 SGHTS, CDR2 YDEGEE. CDR3 size: 14 residues. V lost 3 bases and J lost 6; bases outside the gene matches: 3.

The chain employs TRBV5-3 and TRBJ1-2; D gene ambiguous. TRBV5-3 is marked as an open reading frame, function uncertain. The CDR3 is 15 amino acids. V shed 7 bases and J shed 4 bases, with 20 bases lying between them. The CDR3 loop is CARGLTVVKTYGYTF. The CDR3 DNA reads as TGTGCCAGAGGTCTCACAGTGGTGAAGACCTATGGCTACACCTTC.

The chain is built from TRBV7-9 and TRBJ2-7; 8 nucleotides align to TRBD1. The CDR3 runs 14 residues. Germline CDR1 and CDR2: SEHNR and FQNEAQ (reference sequence). V lost 4 bases, J lost 3 bases, and 5 bases stayed unmatched. The CDR3 here is CASSWPGQDYEQYF. The CDR3 DNA follows: TGTGCCAGCAGCTGGCCGGGACAGGACTACGAGCAGTACTTC.

This clone qualifies as medium-sized. The chain couples TRBV10-3 to TRBJ2-7, with D possibly TRBD1 on 6 matching bases. The V end was cut by 2 bases, the J end by 3 bases, with 8 bases between. The CDR3 loop spans 13 amino acids. Germline-derived CDR1 and CDR2 are ENHRY and SYGVKD. CDR3 amino acids: CAISERGGYEQYF. The CDR3 nucleotides read TGTGCCATCAGTGAGCGAGGGGGCTACGAGCAGTACTTC.

The CDR3 loop is CASSLSGVSETQYF. The CDR3 DNA is TGTGCCAGCAGTCTCTCGGGGGTCTCGGAGACCCAGTACTTC. V gene TRBV7-9 combines with J gene TRBJ2-5; the D gene is possibly TRBD2 (6 bases). Germline V gives CDR1 SEHNR, CDR2 FQNEAQ (reference sequence). The CDR3 sequence is 14 residues long. With 6 bases removed from V and 5 bases from J, the gap between germline ends came to 16 bases.

This chain joins TRBV19 and TRBJ1-1; 8 bases are shared with TRBD1. CDR3 length: 13 residues. Germline loops: CDR1 LNHDA, CDR2 SQIVND (reference sequence). The V segment lost 4 bases and the J segment 4 bases; nucleotides outside the gene matches: 2. The CDR3 loop is CASSTDRGTEAFF. Written as DNA, the CDR3 is TGTGCCAGTAGTACCGACAGGGGCACTGAAGCTTTCTTT.

The chain recombines TRBV19 with TRBJ1-2; D uncertain. V dropped 7 bases and J dropped 2 bases, with 17 bases sitting between them. CDR3 length: 15 residues. From germline, CDR1 is LNHDA and CDR2 SQIVND (reference sequence). Written as DNA, the CDR3 is TGTGCCAGTACCCCTAGTGGGTTTGGGAACTATGGCTACACCTTC. Residues: CASTPSGFGNYGYTF.

This clone turned up a few times. The gene calls are TRBV6-5 and TRBJ2-3; D is possibly TRBD1 (6 bases). Trimming left V 6 bases short and J 8 bases short, with 18 bases between. The germline V gene has CDR1 MNHEY and CDR2 SVGAGI. The CDR3 is 14 amino acids. In nucleotides, the CDR3 is TGTGCCAGCAGGCCACAGGGTGAAGGAGGTACGCAGTATTTT. It yields the protein CASRPQGEGGTQYF.

The chain recombines TRBV10-2 with TRBJ2-1, with 15 positions matching TRBD2. CDR3 length: 14 residues. Losses at the gene ends were 8 bases for V and 8 bases for J; bases not matched to a gene: 4. Looked up from germline, CDR1 is WSHSY and CDR2 is SAAADI. The CDR3 DNA reads TGCGCCAGCGGACTAGCGGGGGGGCAGGATGAGCAGTTCTTC. It codes for CASGLAGGQDEQFF.

This clone occurred a few times. The CDR3 bases are TGTGCCAGCAGCTTAACAGAGCCTTACGAGCAGTACTTC. Translated: CASSLTEPYEQYF. This rearrangement joins TRBV11-3 to TRBJ2-7; unclear D gene. The length of the CDR3 is 13 residues. The ends were cut back, 2 bases at V and 4 bases at J, with 9 bases in the middle. Looked up from germline, CDR1 is SGHNT and CDR2 is YENEEA.

The chain recombines TRBV18 with TRBJ2-7; 11 positions agree with TRBD1. CDR1 KGHSH and CDR2 LQKENI come from the germline V gene. Trimming removed 3 bases from V and 4 bases from J; junction bases left unmatched: 5. CDR3 length: 15 residues. CDR3 protein: CASSPYGTGGYEQYF. The DNA of the CDR3 is TGTGCCAGCTCACCCTACGGGACAGGGGGGTACGAGCAGTACTTC.

The chain employs TRBV6-5 and TRBJ1-5, with TRBD1 as a possible D gene (6 bases). The germline V gene encodes CDR1 MNHEY and CDR2 SVGAGI. This CDR3 region has 15 residues. Trimming left V 5 bases short and J 6 bases short, with 17 bases between. The CDR3 loop reads CASSISQGWGQPQHF. The CDR3 DNA reads TGTGCCAGCAGTATTTCCCAGGGGTGGGGTCAGCCCCAGCATTTT.

The chain uses TRBV10-3 and TRBJ2-1, with TRBD2 matching over 14 bases. This CDR3 region has 18 residues. V was pared by 10 bases and J by 0 bases, with 11 bases of the junction left unmatched. Germline CDR1 ENHRY, CDR2 SYGVKD. The CDR3 sequence is CASKGLAGGLSSYNEQFF. DNA for the CDR3: TGTGCCAGCAAAGGACTAGCGGGGGGCCTAAGCTCCTACAATGAGCAGTTCTTC.

The chain has TRBV19 and TRBJ1-6, with D maybe TRBD1 (6 bases). V shed 7 bases and J shed 9 bases, with 19 bases lying between them. The CDR3 consists of 15 residues. The germline V gene encodes CDR1 LNHDA and CDR2 SQIVND (reference sequence). Here the CDR3 DNA reads TGTGCCAGTACCACAGGGTCGGAGATAAGTTCACCCCTCCACTTT. Protein sequence: CASTTGSEISSPLHF.

This clone was seen a few times. The chain carries TRBV5-1 and TRBJ2-7, with 8 bases that match TRBD1. The J segment lost 3 bases and the V segment lost 4 bases, leaving 6 bases of the junction unmatched. CDR1 and CDR2 (germline): SGHRS, YFSETQ. The CDR3 is 14 residues long. CDR3 sequence (DNA): TGCGCCAGCAGCCCGCCCGGACAGGGCTACGAGCAGTACTTC. Residues: CASSPPGQGYEQYF. The full variable domain, in which reference TRBV5-1 and TRBJ2-7 provide the parts outside the CDR3, is KAGVTQTPRYLIKTRGQQVTLSCSPISGHRSVSWYQQTPGQGLQFLFEYFSETQRNKGNFPGRFSGRQFSNSRSEMNVSTLELGDSALYLCASSPPGQGYEQYFGPGTRLTVT.